This T cell receptor beta chain appears in the sequencing data of a study of cytomegalovirus exposure and HLA in healthy donors (dated by TCRdb to the late 2010s). A note on the overall study: An earlier analysis of some 620 of the donors reported 276 Gb of sequence data and 117 million unique TCR beta sequences obtained from about 200 million T cells. Several DR-DQ haplotypes were handled as single units for association and clustering because linkage in the cohort was strong. The study combined high-throughput TCR immunosequencing, statistical association of individual TCRs with disease status, and machine learning to predict cytomegalovirus infection status. Both class I and class II loci were covered by HLA typing, at four-digit resolution. Rather than using new phenotypic data, the later analysis identified candidate immune exposures from TCR beta sequences and from how often those sequences occurred across donors. A later genetic analysis took genome-wide SNP genotypes for about 60% of the roughly 670 donors and used that subset as a discovery cohort. Of the 300 to 450 genotyped donors, 80% to 90% were placed in the genetic ancestry cluster associated with self-reported Caucasian donors. A later analysis re-examined previously published TCR beta repertoires from 610 or so donors and added high-resolution HLA genotyping to investigate patterns of TCR occurrence. Every repertoire in the discovery cohort had been generated on one and the same sequencing platform. Among approximately 370 genotyped donors of the cohort, an average of roughly 230,000 unique TCR beta nucleotide sequences was sequenced per donor, of which about 20% were non-productive. An early release that covered more than 550 HLA-typed donors contained about 290 gigabases of sequencing data and about 84 million unique TCR sequences. The study aimed to test whether signatures of past pathogen exposure could be identified by cataloging public T cell receptors. A separate validation cohort of about 110 different subjects was used in addition to the roughly 670-subject first cohort. Using immunosequencing, the study profiled T cell repertoires from 666 subjects and related those repertoires to cytomegalovirus serostatus. In an earlier analysis of a few hundred of the donors, high-throughput TCR beta sequencing was used to judge whether each TCR beta V gene segment behaved as functional or pseudogenic. Donor age, sex, ethnicity and CMV serostatus were compiled together with the repertoire data. Typing coverage varied by locus: roughly 629-630 donors for A, B, C, DRB1 and DQB1; approximately 500 for DQA1; around 570 for DPA1; 450 to 480 for DPB1.

Library method: the immunoSEQ multiplex PCR assay. For the multiplex PCR, a mixture combining 60 forward primers for TCR Vbeta segments and 13 reverse primers for TCR Jbeta segments was used. The CDR3 region of rearranged TCR beta genes was amplified from genomic DNA with a multiplex PCR assay. The amplified TCR beta libraries were sequenced on the Illumina HiSeq System as 87-base-pair reads. The original methods were these. A later analysis tallied roughly 78 million unique TCR beta chains across the 666 repertoires, and some 10 million of those chains were shared by two or more donors. Raw reads were error-corrected and collapsed into unique sequences with a nearest-neighbor algorithm that merged closely related sequences to remove PCR and sequencing errors. V, D and J gene segments were assigned by aligning CDR3 sequences to IMGT reference sequences. For a sequence to be retained, a match of at least six nucleotides was required to both a V gene segment and a J gene segment. A rearrangement was called productive if the CDR3 had no stop codons and remained in frame with V and J, and every other rearrangement was called non-productive. CDR3 was defined according to IMGT convention as the region running from the second conserved V-encoded cysteine to the conserved J-encoded phenylalanine. The earlier analysis of about 610 of the donors excluded sequences that lacked an unambiguous match to a single V gene segment. An earlier analysis of 587 of the donors called V segments functional above 56.7% productive rearrangements and segregating when the between-donor standard deviation exceeded 5%. To diagnose cytomegalovirus status from the catalog of TCR beta chain sequences, a statistical classification framework was built. In a later analysis, TCR nucleotide sequences were compared against IMGT/GENE-DB human TR gene sequences so that V and J genes could be assigned. Using the TCRdist pipeline, a later analysis assigned CDR3 sequences along with most-parsimonious VDJ recombination scenarios. In a later analysis, every TCR beta chain was defined by the combination of its CDR3 amino acid sequence and its V-gene family, and reads without a unique V-gene family were dropped. As a way to deal with suspected cross-contamination and a sequencing artifact, a later analysis dropped roughly 620 nucleotide sequences that were highly shared and had low generation probability. In a later analysis, a clonal expansion index was calculated for each public chain from normalized within-repertoire ranks of inferred template counts. In a later analysis, generation probabilities were computed with a VDJ recombination model fitted to out-of-frame rearrangements, and the resulting probabilities were checked against IGoR. In a later analysis, TCR-TCR, TCR-HLA and TCR-CMV co-occurrence was scored with hypergeometric tests, and a repertoire-size bias correction was applied to TCR pairs. A later analysis estimated false discovery rates by permuting HLA or CMV assignments 20 times. In a later analysis, co-occurring TCRs were grouped with DBSCAN, and TCRdist sequence similarity was added when clustering was performed within HLA-allele-positive subsets. Repertoires with fewer than 30,000 or more than 120,000 public chains were left out of co-occurrence clustering, as were a handful of repertoires with anomalous nucleotide sharing. This is the immuneACCESS table as TCRdb keeps it, with only in-frame sequences that have V and J called. A part of the clones is gone; compared with another copy, unresolved V genes explain less than half, and the rest is unexplained. That table is the source of V, J and clone size, and D and trimming were worked out from the DNA. For this sample there are more than 95,000 clones; 65% appear just once. The ten largest account for just under 9.5% of the sample.

Study-level results and caveats: The earlier analysis of approximately 590 of the donors excluded over 15 rarely observed V segments, including chromosome 9 orphons, because counts were too low. Linkage disequilibrium might explain the correlated functional status among segregating V segments, but an unknown experimental factor could not be ruled out. A later genetic analysis associated a missense DCLRE1C variant with V-gene and J-gene trimming of TCR beta chains, and an independent cohort replicated the association. In this cohort, only TCR beta chains were sequenced, and detectable features were limited by the absence of alpha or paired-chain data. Assigning TCR associations to individual alleles was difficult when HLA alleles, especially DR and DQ, strongly co-occurred. In the study, about 150 TCR beta chains were listed as associated with cytomegalovirus. Immune exposure information for the cohort was limited to CMV serostatus. A group of highly shared sequence variants was considered likely to be a technical artifact of the sequencing pipeline. According to a later genetic analysis, donors in an Asian-associated ancestry cluster had fewer N-insertions in productive TCRs than the approximately 630-donor mean. According to a later analysis, TCR association rates differed among HLA loci, with DRB1 alleles showing the most associated TCRs and HLA-C alleles showing the fewest. A further reported finding was that TCR beta sequences accurately predicted the HLA-A and HLA-B alleles for most subjects in the first cohort. The 87-base-pair reads could not distinguish some IMGT-functional V segments, including TRBV6-2 and TRBV6-3, so those segments were excluded. While some public TCRs were present in many individuals, most TCR sequences turned up only very rarely across donors. In both the original and validation cohorts, the classifier was reported to diagnose cytomegalovirus status with high specificity and sensitivity. Specific HLA alleles were associated with 15,000 to 20,000 TCR beta sequences at a false discovery rate of 0.05 in a later analysis. Compared with equally common non-associated chains, HLA-associated TCR beta chains in a later analysis were more clonally expanded and had lower generation probabilities. According to the authors, the approach could potentially be generalized to other disease states and immunological phenotypes. In vitro tests confirmed that three of the cytomegalovirus-associated TCR beta chains recognize cytomegalovirus antigens. In an earlier analysis of 587 of the donors, most TCR beta V segments appeared in productive rearrangements about 87% or about 30% of the time, broadly matching IMGT annotations. In a later analysis, several top co-occurrence clusters were reported to appear linked to parvovirus B19, influenza, CMV and Epstein-Barr virus. Roughly uniform sequencing depth across donors was assumed in presence/absence analyses, although this assumption may not hold. According to a later analysis, most CMV-associated TCR beta chains appeared to be HLA-restricted, and the HLA associations seemed to be driven largely by CMV exposure. Because HLA typing was missing for some donors at each locus, association tests included only the typed subset.

Details on this clone: It lacks a known antigen. No qualities accompany the bases; no much larger clone lies one base away.

Inclusive of the bounding cysteine and phenylalanine, the CDR3 is 14 residues long. The CDR3 DNA has 42 bases and is translated from base 1. V is trimmed back by 2 bases and J by 7 bases, and the junction contains 7 bases that no gene match accounts for. From a lookup of the germline V gene (reference sequence), CDR1 and CDR2 are SGHNT and YYREEE. In total, approximately 610 healthy bone marrow donors made up the cohort. Cohort members were all nominally healthy when sampled, although unrecorded immune exposures were likely present. The donor was CMV seropositive and belonged to the group of 250 to 300 seropositive cohort members. A peripheral blood sample was collected from each donor, and TCR beta sequencing was performed on peripheral blood mononuclear cells. The Qiagen DNeasy Blood Extraction Kit was used to extract genomic DNA from the blood cell samples.

The sample was PBMCs. The origin of this receptor is a middle-aged woman in good health and CMV-seropositive. The sequence links TRBV5-4 to TRBJ1-2; 8 bases in the junction line up with TRBD1. The CDR3 region reads CASSFSGGRFGYTF. The DNA is as follows: TGTGCCAGCAGCTTTTCAGGGGGCAGGTTTGGCTACACCTTC.